These 2 T cell receptor beta chains share one sample of origin, sequenced in a study of OX40 agonist ivuxolimab in advanced cancers. The data were produced by immunoSEQ multiplex PCR, yet TCRdb's version contains in-frame clones alone and is incomplete. This sample carries about 38,000 clones, roughly 80% of them seen once, and the ten largest clones take 20% to 25%. Specimen: CD4+ or CD8+ T cells sorted from blood, collected in a trial of the OX40 agonist ivuxolimab. These receptors came from an adult with an advanced solid tumor such as melanoma, head and neck, liver or kidney cancer.

The V gene is TRBV6-1, the J gene TRBJ1-3; D is unresolved. CDR1 and CDR2 (germline): MNHNS, SASEGT. This CDR3 comprises 13 residues. Between the trimmed V and J ends, which lost 7 bases and 0 bases, there was a span of 7 bases. CDR3 coding DNA: TGTGCCAGCAAACCAAACTCTGGAAACACCATATATTTT. Translation: CASKPNSGNTIYF.

The rearrangement links TRBV20-1 to TRBJ1-2; 7 bases are a match to TRBD1. This CDR3 is built from 11 residues. J lost 7 bases, V lost 3 bases, and 2 bases had no gene match. Looked up from germline, CDR1 is DFQATT and CDR2 is SNEGSKA (reference sequence). In nucleotides, the CDR3 is TGCAGTGCTAGCCACAGGGGTGGCTACACCTTC. Its translation is CSASHRGGYTF.